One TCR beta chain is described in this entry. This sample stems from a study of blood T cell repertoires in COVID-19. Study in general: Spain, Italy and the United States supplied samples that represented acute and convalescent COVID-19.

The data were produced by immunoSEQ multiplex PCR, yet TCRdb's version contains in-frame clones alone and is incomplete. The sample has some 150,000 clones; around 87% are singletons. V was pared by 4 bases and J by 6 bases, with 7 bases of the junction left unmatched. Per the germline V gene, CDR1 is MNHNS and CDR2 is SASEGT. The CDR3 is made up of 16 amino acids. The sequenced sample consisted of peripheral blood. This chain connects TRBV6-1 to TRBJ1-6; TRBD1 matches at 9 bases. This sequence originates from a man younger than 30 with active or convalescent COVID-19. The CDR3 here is CASSAPQGAGNSPLHF. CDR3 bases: TGTGCCAGCAGTGCTCCACAGGGGGCAGGTAATTCACCCCTCCACTTT.